This T cell receptor beta chain was obtained from a study of blood T cell repertoires in COVID-19 (TCRdb year 2020). With regard to the full study: The collaborator samples originated in the United States, Italy and Spain and spanned the acute and convalescent phases of COVID-19. The material from the prospective study consisted of cDNA or gDNA derived from T cells, B-cell-depleted T cells, or PBMCs. The dataset comprised deeply sampled blood TCRbeta repertoires from subjects exposed to, actively infected with, or recovered from COVID-19. The repertoires were released in a freely available public database meant as a resource for research on the immune response to SARS-CoV-2. Samples were obtained from the ongoing ImmuneRACE study (first 160 participants) and from some 1,200 subjects provided by 6 global collaborators. A de-identified subject ID, COVID-19 status, age in years and sex were almost always included in the sample metadata. Where available, HLA class I and class II types were taken from metadata supplied by the sample provider and were not determined by assay-based typing.

The study at large found these results: The quantity of clinical and demographic metadata differed by source and by participant and was supplied without curation.

Each collaborating institution followed its own protocols to collect whole blood in K2EDTA tubes. For TCRbeta analysis, collaborators shipped samples in one of three forms: frozen whole blood, isolated PBMCs, or DNA extracted from either of those sample types. The immunoSEQ Assay, a bias-controlled multiplex PCR, was used to amplify TCRbeta CDR3 regions from genomic DNA. As for how the authors treated the data: Nucleated cell counts per sample were estimated from amplification of reference gene primers within the assay. To quantify the absolute abundance of each unique TCRbeta CDR3 rearrangement, sequence reads were collapsed and filtered. Productive Simpson clonality was computed per sample as the square root of Simpson's diversity index over productive rearrangements. Sourced from immuneACCESS, this table was stored by TCRdb with only in-frame sequences that have V and J called. A share of the clones is absent; for the studies checked, an unresolved V gene accounts for under half, and the remainder has no known explanation. V and J calls and clone size are copied from that table; D and trimming were computed from the DNA. The sample has roughly 240,000 clones on record, 75% to 85% of them singletons. Approximately 4.5% of the sample rests with the top ten.

The CDR3 goes from the cysteine to the phenylalanine over 13 residues. This entry keeps only the CDR3 DNA: 39 bases, framed from base 1. As encoded in the germline V gene, CDR1 is SGHDN while CDR2 is FVKESK. Between the V and J ends, shortened by 1 base and 4 bases respectively, the junction contains 7 bases. Worth noting for this clone: The clone's antigen remains unknown. Within one base of it there is no much larger clone, and no base qualities were kept.

The clonotype was recovered from a woman aged 70 to 79 with acute or convalescent COVID-19. The rearranged chain carries TRBV14 and TRBJ1-2; the best D guess is TRBD1, with 5 bases matching. What was sequenced was peripheral blood. The CDR3: CASSQGQLYGYTF. The nucleotides are TGTGCCAGCAGCCAAGGACAGCTCTATGGCTACACCTTC.